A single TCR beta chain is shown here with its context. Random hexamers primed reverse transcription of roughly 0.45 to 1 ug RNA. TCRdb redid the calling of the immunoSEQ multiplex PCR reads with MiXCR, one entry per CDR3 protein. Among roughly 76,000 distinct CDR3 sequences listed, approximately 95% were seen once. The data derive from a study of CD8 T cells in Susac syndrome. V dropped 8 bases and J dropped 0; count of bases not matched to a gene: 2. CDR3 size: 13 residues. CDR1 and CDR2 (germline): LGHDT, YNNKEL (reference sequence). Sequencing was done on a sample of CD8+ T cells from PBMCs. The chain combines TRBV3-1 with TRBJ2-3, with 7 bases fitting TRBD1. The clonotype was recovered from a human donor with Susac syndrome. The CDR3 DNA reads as TGTGCCAGCGGGACAGCTAGCACAGATACGCAGTATTTT. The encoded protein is CASGTASTDTQYF.